Listed below are T cell receptor beta chains from one sample, sequenced in a study of shared clonotypes between healthy human individuals. Only in-frame clones appear in the TCRdb table, and some are missing; sequencing was by immunoSEQ multiplex PCR. The sample lists around 1,000,000 clones, roughly 80% occurring once. Sequenced material: memory CD4+ T cells from PBMCs. These receptors were obtained from a man between 18 and 29 years old in good health. Some clones in this sample may be carry-over from other donors' samples. Both conserved end residues are part of each CDR3. The order of the fields is V gene, clone size, J gene, D gene, CDR3 protein, CDR3 DNA. D genes are given only for firm matches. The size of a clone is reported for some rows only, either as once, few or many, or as a class for expanded clones.

>TRBV9|NA|TRBJ2-7|NA
CASSVEPHPDSEQYF
TGTGCCAGCAGCGTAGAACCCCACCCCGACAGCGAGCAGTACTTC
>TRBV28|NA|TRBJ1-4|NA
CASSFLGGGYEKLFF
TGTGCCAGCAGTTTCCTGGGGGGGGGTTATGAAAAACTGTTTTTT
>TRBV6-5|NA|TRBJ1-2|TRBD1
CASSYWDSHLGGYTF
TGTGCCAGCAGTTACTGGGACAGCCACCTGGGTGGCTACACCTTC
>TRBV6-1|NA|TRBJ1-1|TRBD1
CASSEVRTGRTEAFF
TGTGCCAGCAGTGAAGTTCGGACAGGGCGGACTGAAGCTTTCTTT
>TRBV4-1|once|TRBJ1-2|NA
CASSQDVAGGRGYTF
TGCGCCAGCAGCCAAGACGTAGCGGGGGGCAGGGGCTACACCTTC
>TRBV7-6|few|TRBJ2-3|NA
CASSPYTDTQYF
TGTGCCAGCAGCCCGTACACAGATACGCAGTATTTT
>TRBV6-1|NA|TRBJ2-7|NA
CASSEAINYEQYF
TGTGCCAGCAGTGAAGCGATAAACTACGAGCAGTACTTC
>TRBV28|NA|TRBJ1-2|NA
CASSLRRSPGLPSGYTF
TGTGCCAGCAGTTTACGGAGATCGCCAGGGCTCCCTTCCGGCTACACCTTC
>TRBV7-8|NA|TRBJ2-7|NA
CASSASGGQGEQYF
TGTGCCAGCAGCGCCTCTGGAGGCCAGGGGGAGCAGTACTTC
>TRBV5-1|NA|TRBJ2-3|TRBD1
CASSLGGASTKTDTQYF
TGCGCCAGCAGCTTAGGGGGCGCGTCTACCAAGACAGATACGCAGTATTTT
>TRBV28|few|TRBJ2-7|TRBD1
CASSFVAGQGLNEQYF
TGTGCCAGCAGTTTTGTTGCCGGACAGGGGTTGAACGAGCAGTACTTC
>TRBV7-8|NA|TRBJ2-5|TRBD2
CASSHRLATRETQYF
TGTGCCAGCAGCCACCGACTAGCCACGAGGGAGACCCAGTACTTC
>TRBV7-2|NA|TRBJ2-3|TRBD2
CASSPRLAGGTDTQYF
TGTGCCAGCAGCCCCCGACTAGCGGGAGGCACAGATACGCAGTATTTT
>TRBV6-5|NA|TRBJ2-1|TRBD2
CASRREREGKYEQFF
TGTGCCAGCAGGCGGGAGAGAGAGGGCAAATATGAGCAGTTCTTC
>TRBV11-2|few|TRBJ2-3|TRBD2
CASSSTRLAGHTDTQYF
TGTGCCAGCAGCTCCACCAGACTAGCGGGGCACACAGATACGCAGTATTTT
>TRBV7-2|NA|TRBJ2-1|NA
CASSLSWETIYNEQFF
TGTGCCAGCAGCTTATCGTGGGAAACAATCTACAATGAGCAGTTCTTC
>TRBV6-1|few|TRBJ2-3|TRBD1
CASSAGRGDRVTDTQYF
TGTGCCAGCAGTGCGGGTCGGGGGGACAGGGTTACAGATACGCAGTATTTT
>TRBV27|NA|TRBJ2-7|TRBD2
CASSLSRSGRVHEQYF
TGTGCCAGCAGTTTATCGCGTAGCGGGAGAGTCCACGAGCAGTACTTC
>TRBV18|NA|TRBJ1-1|TRBD1
CASSPGQGNTEAFF
TGTGCCAGCTCACCTGGACAGGGGAACACTGAAGCTTTCTTT
>TRBV28|NA|TRBJ1-4|NA
CASSLAIPQFTNEKLFF
TGTGCCAGCAGTTTGGCCATTCCCCAGTTCACTAATGAAAAACTGTTTTTT